This T cell receptor (beta chain) stems from a study of early T cells in non-severe SARS-CoV-2 infection. Across the whole study: Unpaired chains resulted from sequencing bulk RNA of unsorted whole blood. Whole-study results and caveats: Private and CD4 specificities were missed by VDJdb matching, skewed to anti-spike CD8.

Researchers tagged individual cDNA molecules with unique molecular identifiers. In TCRdb, the 5' RACE reads were re-called with MiXCR into one record per CDR3 protein. The table shows about 81,000 distinct CDR3 sequences, with 5% to 6.5% occurring only once. This clonotype turned up a few times. Antigen unknown. Germline V CDR1 and CDR2: MGHRA, YSYEKL. V dropped 1 base and J dropped 4; count of bases not matched to a gene: 6. This CDR3 region has 15 residues. The gene calls are TRBV4-1 and TRBJ1-1; 7 nucleotides match TRBD1. The sequenced sample was whole blood. This receptor was identified in an adult who was a healthcare worker with PCR-confirmed SARS-CoV-2 infection or an uninfected control (not recorded which). The CDR3 spells CASSQGVQGTTEAFF. CDR3 coding DNA: TGCGCCAGCAGCCAAGGGGTACAGGGGACCACTGAAGCTTTCTTT.